This T cell receptor (beta chain) came from a study of blood T cells in healthy people across ages. This clonotype appeared a few times. Through a sample-barcoded 5' primer and a J-beta primer mix, a second PCR was run for roughly 6 to 11 cycles. TCRdb ran MiXCR on the 5' RACE reads and lists one entry per CDR3 protein. The table has roughly 800,000 distinct CDR3 sequences, roughly 53% seen once. Germline V gene sequence: CDR1 LGHDT, CDR2 YNNKEL (reference sequence). The CDR3 spans 14 residues. Trimming removed 3 bases at V and 7 bases at J, with 14 bases between. Sequencing was done on a sample of blood. The V call is TRBV3-1, the J call TRBJ2-3; D may be TRBD2 (6 bases). This TCR came from a man aged 80 or over in good health. CDR3 region: CASSQGGTSYTQYF. The CDR3 nucleotides are TGTGCCAGCAGCCAGGGCGGGACTTCCTATACGCAGTATTTT.